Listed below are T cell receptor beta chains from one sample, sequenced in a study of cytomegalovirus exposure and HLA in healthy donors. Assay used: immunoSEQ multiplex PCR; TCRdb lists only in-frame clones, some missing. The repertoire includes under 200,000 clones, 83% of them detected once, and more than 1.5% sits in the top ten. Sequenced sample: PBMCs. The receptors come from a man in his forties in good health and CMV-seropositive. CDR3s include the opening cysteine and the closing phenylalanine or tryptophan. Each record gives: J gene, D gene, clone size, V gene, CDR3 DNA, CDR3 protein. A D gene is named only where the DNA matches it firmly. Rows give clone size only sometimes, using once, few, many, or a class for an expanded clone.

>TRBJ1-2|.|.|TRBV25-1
TGTGCCAGCAGTATAGGGAGCGACTATGGCTACACCTTC
CASSIGSDYGYTF
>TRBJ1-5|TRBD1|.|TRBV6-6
TGTGCCAGCAGTTTGGGACAGGTCAGCTCGCCCCAGCATTTT
CASSLGQVSSPQHF
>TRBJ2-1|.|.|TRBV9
TGTGCCAGCAGCGCCGTTGGGGGGATTGGATACAATGAGCAGTTCTTC
CASSAVGGIGYNEQFF
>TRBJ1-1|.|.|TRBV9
TGTGCCAGCAGCTCTCCGGGGGGGGGAAGGGCTTTCTTT
CASSSPGGGRAFF
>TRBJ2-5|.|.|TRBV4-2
TGTGCCAGCAGCCAAGCTAGGGGCCAAGAGACCCAGTACTTC
CASSQARGQETQYF
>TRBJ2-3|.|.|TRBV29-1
TGCAGCGTTTCCGGGATCAGCACAGATACGCAGTATTTT
CSVSGISTDTQYF
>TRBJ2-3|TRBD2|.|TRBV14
TGTGCCAGCAGCCTATATAGCGGGCGAACAGATACGCAGTATTTT
CASSLYSGRTDTQYF
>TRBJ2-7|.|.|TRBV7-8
TGTTTTAGCAAGCAGAAGCCGGCATACGAGCAGTACTTC
CFSKQKPAYEQYF
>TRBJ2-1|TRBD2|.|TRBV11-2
TGTGCCAGCAGTTTTGCAAGGACTAGCGGGAGTCGCGAGCAGTTCTTC
CASSFARTSGSREQFF
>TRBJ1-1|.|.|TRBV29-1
TGCAGCGTAAAGGGACAAAGTGAAGCTTTCTTT
CSVKGQSEAFF
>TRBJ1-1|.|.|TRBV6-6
TGTGCCACGGGGGGCTTGCAGGTGAACACTGAAGCTTTCTTT
CATGGLQVNTEAFF
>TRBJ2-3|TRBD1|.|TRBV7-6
TGTGCCAGCAGCTTAGAAACAGGGGGCCCTCTCACAGATACGCAGTATTTT
CASSLETGGPLTDTQYF
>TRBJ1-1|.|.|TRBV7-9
TGTGCCAGCAGCTTAGCGCAGGGAATCACTGAAGCTTTCTTT
CASSLAQGITEAFF
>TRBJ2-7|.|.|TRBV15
TGTGCCACCAGCATAACGCTCGGGCGTCCCGGCGGGGCCTACGAGCAGTACTTC
CATSITLGRPGGAYEQYF
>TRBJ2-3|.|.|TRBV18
TGTGCCAGCTCCCGGGAGAGCACAGATACGCAGTATTTT
CASSRESTDTQYF
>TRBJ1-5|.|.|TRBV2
TGTGCCAGCACTACACAGGGAATGGGGCAGCCCCAGCATTTT
CASTTQGMGQPQHF
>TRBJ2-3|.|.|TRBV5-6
TGTGCCAGCAGCTTTGTCGGGTATACGCAGTATTTT
CASSFVGYTQYF
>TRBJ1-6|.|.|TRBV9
TGTGCCAGCAGCTCCAATAATTCACCCCTCCACTTT
CASSSNNSPLHF
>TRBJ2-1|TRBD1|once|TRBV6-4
TGTGCCAGCAGTCCACAGGGGGCTGGGGTCCGGGGGGAGCAGTTCTTC
CASSPQGAGVRGEQFF
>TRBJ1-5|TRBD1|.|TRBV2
TGTGCCAGCACCATTCCAGGGGGTGGCAATCAGCCCCAGCATTTT
CASTIPGGGNQPQHF
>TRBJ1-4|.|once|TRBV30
TGTGCCTGGAACAAGGGAGTAACTAATGAAAAACTGTTTTTT
CAWNKGVTNEKLFF
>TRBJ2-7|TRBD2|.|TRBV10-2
TGCGCCAGCAGTGCTCCTACTAGCGGGAGTAGGAACGAGCAGTACTTC
CASSAPTSGSRNEQYF
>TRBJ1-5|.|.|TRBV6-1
TGTGCCAGCACCGAGGCGGGGGGGGCACATCAGCCCCAGCATTTT
CASTEAGGAHQPQHF
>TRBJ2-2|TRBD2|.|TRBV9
TGTGCCAGCAGCGGTCCTAGCGGGAACACCGGGGAGCTGTTTTTT
CASSGPSGNTGELFF
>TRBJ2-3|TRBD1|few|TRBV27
TGTGCCAGCAGGACGGGACAGGGGGCTTCAGATACGCAGTATTTT
CASRTGQGASDTQYF
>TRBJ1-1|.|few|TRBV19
TGTGCCAGTAGTATAGATCCCGGAGGGAACACTGAAGCTTTCTTT
CASSIDPGGNTEAFF
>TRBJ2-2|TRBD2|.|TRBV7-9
TGTGCCAGCAGCTTAGGTAGCGGGAGCGGGGAGCTGTTTTTT
CASSLGSGSGELFF
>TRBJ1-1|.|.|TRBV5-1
TGCGCCAGCAGCTTGGTTCAGGAGAACACTGAAGCTTTCTTT
CASSLVQENTEAFF
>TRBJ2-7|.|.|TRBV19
TGTGCCAGTAGTGAGGGGCAGGGAGGCTACGAGCAGTACTTC
CASSEGQGGYEQYF
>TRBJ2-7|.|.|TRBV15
TGTGCCACCAGCAGAGCGAGCGAGCAGTACTTC
CATSRASEQYF
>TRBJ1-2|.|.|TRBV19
TGTGCCAGTAGTATCTCCGGAGGAAACTATGGCTACACCTTC
CASSISGGNYGYTF
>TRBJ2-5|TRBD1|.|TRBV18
TGTGCCAGCTCACCTAACGCGGGACAGGGGTCACCCAAAGAGACCCAGTACTTC
CASSPNAGQGSPKETQYF
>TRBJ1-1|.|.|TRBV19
TGTGCCAGTAGCATCGACAAGAACACTGAAGCTTTCTTT
CASSIDKNTEAFF
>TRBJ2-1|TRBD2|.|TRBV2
TGTGCCAGCAGTGAACTCAGAGCGGGAGGGCCGGGTGGGCAGTTCTTC
CASSELRAGGPGGQFF
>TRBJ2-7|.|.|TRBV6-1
TGTGCCAGCAGTGGGATATTTGGGACACCTTCCTACGAGCAGTACTTC
CASSGIFGTPSYEQYF
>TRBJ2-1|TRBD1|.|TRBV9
TGTGCCAGCAGCGAGAGACAGGGACCCAACAATGAGCAGTTCTTC
CASSERQGPNNEQFF
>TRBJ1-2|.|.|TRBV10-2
TGCGCCAGCAGTGATGGCCCACGCTATGGCTACACCTTC
CASSDGPRYGYTF
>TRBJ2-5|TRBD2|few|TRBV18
TGTGCCAGCTCACCACCCGGACTAGCGGGGGCACAAGAGACCCAGTACTTC
CASSPPGLAGAQETQYF
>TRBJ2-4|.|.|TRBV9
TGTGCCAGCAGCGAGGCAGGGGGGTCCAAAAACATTCAGTACTTC
CASSEAGGSKNIQYF
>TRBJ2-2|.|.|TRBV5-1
TGCGCCAGCAGCTTGGTGGAGGGTCTCGGTCCCGGGGAGCTGTTTTTT
CASSLVEGLGPGELFF
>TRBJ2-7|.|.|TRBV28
TGTGCCAGCAAGGTGGGGGGTTCGAGCTCCTACGAGCAGTACTTC
CASKVGGSSSYEQYF
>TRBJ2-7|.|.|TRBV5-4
TGTGCCAGCAGCTTGCAGCGGATGGGCTACGAGCAGTACTTC
CASSLQRMGYEQYF
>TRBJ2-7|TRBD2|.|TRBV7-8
TGTGCCAGCAGCTTAGGAGCGGGAGGGCCCTACGAGCAGTACTTC
CASSLGAGGPYEQYF
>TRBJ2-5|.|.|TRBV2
TGTGCCAGCAGTGGTAACAGGGTGGAGACCCAGTACTTC
CASSGNRVETQYF